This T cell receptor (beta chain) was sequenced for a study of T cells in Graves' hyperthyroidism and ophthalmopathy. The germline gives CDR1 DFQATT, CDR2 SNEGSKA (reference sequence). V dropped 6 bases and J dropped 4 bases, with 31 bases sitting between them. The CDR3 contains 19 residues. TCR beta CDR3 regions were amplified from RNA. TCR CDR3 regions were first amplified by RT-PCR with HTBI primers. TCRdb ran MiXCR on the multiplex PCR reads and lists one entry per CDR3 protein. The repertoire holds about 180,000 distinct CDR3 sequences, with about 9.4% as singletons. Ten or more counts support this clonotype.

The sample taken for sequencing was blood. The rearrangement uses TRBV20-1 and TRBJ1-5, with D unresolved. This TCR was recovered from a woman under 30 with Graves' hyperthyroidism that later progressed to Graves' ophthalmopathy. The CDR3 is CSARRDEAASSLENQPQHF. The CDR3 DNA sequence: TGCAGTGCAAGACGGGATGAGGCGGCCTCCAGTCTCGAGAATCAGCCCCAGCATTTT.